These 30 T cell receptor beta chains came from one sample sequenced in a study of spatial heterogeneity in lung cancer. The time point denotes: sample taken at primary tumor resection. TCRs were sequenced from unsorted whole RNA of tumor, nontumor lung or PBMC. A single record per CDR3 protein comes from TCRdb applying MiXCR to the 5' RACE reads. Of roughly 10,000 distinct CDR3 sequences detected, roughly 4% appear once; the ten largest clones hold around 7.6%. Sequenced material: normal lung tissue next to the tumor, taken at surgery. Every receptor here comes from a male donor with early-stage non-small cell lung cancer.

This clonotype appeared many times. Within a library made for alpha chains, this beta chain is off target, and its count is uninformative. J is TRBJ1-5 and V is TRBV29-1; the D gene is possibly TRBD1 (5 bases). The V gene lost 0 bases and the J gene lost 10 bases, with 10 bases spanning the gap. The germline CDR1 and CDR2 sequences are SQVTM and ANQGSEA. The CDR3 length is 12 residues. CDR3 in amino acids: CSVEEMGGPQHF. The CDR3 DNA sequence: TGCAGCGTTGAAGAAATGGGGGGACCCCAGCATTTT.

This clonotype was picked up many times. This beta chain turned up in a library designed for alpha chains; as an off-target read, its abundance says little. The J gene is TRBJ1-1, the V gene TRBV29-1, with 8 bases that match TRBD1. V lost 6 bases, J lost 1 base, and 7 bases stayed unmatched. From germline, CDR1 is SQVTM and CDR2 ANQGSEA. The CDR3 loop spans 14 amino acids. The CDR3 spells CSVFRGQENTEAFF. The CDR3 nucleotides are TGCAGCGTATTCCGGGGACAGGAGAACACTGAAGCTTTCTTT.

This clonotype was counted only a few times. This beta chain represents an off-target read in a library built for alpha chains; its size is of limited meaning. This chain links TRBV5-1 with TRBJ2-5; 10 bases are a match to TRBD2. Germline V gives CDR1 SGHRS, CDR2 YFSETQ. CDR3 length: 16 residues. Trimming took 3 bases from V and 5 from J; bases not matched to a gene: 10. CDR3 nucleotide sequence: TGCGCCAGCAGCTCCGCTAGCGGGGGAGGACAGGAGACCCAGTACTTC. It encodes CASSSASGGGQETQYF.

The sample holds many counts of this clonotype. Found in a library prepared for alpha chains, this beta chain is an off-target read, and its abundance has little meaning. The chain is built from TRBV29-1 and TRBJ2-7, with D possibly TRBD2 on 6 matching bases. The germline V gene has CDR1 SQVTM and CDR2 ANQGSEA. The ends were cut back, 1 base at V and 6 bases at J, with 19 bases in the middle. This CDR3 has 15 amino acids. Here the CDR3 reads CSVEGGGAGWSEQYF. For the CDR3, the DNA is TGCAGCGTTGAAGGTGGCGGGGCAGGGTGGTCCGAGCAGTACTTC.

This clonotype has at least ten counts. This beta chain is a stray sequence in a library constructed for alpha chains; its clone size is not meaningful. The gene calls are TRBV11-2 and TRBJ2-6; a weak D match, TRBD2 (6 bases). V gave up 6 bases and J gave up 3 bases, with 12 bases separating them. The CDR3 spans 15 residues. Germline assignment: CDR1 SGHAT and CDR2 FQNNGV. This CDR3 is CASSTGGNGANVLTF. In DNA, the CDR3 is TGTGCCAGCAGTACTGGGGGGAATGGGGCCAACGTCCTGACTTTC.

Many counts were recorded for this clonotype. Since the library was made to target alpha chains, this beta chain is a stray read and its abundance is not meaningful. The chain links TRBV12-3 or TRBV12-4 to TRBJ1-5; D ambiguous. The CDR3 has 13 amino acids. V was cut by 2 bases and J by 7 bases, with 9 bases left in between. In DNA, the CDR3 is TGTGCCAGCAGTTTAAAGGTAGACCAGCCCCAGCATTTT. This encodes CASSLKVDQPQHF.

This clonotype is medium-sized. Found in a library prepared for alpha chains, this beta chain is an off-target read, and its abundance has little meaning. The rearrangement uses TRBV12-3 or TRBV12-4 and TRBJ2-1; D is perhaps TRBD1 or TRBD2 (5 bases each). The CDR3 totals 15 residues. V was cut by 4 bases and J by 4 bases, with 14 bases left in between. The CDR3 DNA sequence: TGTGCCAGCAGTTATCGGGACGGATCTTACAATGAGCAGTTCTTC. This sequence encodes CASSYRDGSYNEQFF.

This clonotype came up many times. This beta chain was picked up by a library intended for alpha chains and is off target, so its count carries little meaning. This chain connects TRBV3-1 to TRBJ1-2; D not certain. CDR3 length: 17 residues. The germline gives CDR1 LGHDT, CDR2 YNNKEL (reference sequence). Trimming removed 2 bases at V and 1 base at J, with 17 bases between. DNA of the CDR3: TGTGCCAGCAGCCAATATGAGCTCGGACGGAGTAACTATGGCTACACCTTC. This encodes CASSQYELGRSNYGYTF.

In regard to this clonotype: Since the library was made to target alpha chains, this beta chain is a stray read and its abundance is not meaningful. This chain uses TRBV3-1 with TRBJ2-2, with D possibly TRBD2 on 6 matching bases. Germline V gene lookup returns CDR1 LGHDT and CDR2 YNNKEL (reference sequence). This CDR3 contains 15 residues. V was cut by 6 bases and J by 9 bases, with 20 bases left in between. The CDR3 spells CASRPGSSDSWELFF. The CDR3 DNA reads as TGTGCCAGCAGACCCGGGTCTAGCGATTCCTGGGAGCTGTTTTTT.

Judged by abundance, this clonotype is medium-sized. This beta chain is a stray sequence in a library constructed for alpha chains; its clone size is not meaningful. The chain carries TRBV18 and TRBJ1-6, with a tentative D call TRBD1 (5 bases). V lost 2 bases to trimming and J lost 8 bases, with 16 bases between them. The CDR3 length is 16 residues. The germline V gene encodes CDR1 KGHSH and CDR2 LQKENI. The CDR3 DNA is TGTGCCAGCTCACCAAACGGACCAGGGAGGGATTCACCCCTCCACTTT. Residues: CASSPNGPGRDSPLHF.

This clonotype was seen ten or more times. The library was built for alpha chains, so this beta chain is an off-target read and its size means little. The CDR3 loop reads CSAESGPYQETQYF. The DNA of the CDR3 is TGCAGCGCGGAGAGCGGACCGTACCAAGAGACCCAGTACTTC. The chain couples TRBV20-1 to TRBJ2-5; TRBD2 might be the D (5 bases). This CDR3 comprises 14 residues. Germline loops: CDR1 DFQATT, CDR2 SNEGSKA (reference sequence).

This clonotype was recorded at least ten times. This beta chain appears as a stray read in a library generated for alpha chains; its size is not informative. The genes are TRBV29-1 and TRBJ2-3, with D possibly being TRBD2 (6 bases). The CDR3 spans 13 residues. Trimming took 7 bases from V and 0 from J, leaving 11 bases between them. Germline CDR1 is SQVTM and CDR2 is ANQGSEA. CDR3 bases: TGCAGCGCCCGGACTACTAGCACAGATACGCAGTATTTT. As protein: CSARTTSTDTQYF.

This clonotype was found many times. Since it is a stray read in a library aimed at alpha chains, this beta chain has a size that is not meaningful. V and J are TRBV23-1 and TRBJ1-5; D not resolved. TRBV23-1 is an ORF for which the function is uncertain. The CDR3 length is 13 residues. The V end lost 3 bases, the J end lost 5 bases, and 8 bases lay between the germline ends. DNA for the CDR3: TGCGCCAGCAGTCAGACTAATTATCAGCCCCAGCATTTT. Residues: CASSQTNYQPQHF.

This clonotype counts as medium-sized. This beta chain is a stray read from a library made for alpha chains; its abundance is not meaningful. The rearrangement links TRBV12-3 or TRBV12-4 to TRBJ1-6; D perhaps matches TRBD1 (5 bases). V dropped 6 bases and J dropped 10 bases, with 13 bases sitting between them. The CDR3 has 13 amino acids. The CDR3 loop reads CASSRRGSSPLHF. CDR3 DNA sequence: TGTGCCAGCAGCCGACGGGGGTCCTCACCCCTCCACTTT.

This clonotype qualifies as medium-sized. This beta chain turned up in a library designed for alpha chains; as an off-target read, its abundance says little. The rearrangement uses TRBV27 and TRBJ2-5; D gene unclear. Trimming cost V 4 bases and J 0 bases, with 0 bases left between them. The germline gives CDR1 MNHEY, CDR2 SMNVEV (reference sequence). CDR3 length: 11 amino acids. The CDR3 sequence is CASSYQETQYF. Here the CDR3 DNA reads TGTGCCAGCAGTTACCAAGAGACCCAGTACTTC.

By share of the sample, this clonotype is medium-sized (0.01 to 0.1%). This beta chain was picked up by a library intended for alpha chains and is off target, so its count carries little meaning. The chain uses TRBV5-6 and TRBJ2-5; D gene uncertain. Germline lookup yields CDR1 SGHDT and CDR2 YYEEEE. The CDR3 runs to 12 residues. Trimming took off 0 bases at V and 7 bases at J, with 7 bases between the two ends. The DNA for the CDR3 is TGTGCCAGCAGCTTGGCCAAGGGGACCCAGTACTTC. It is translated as CASSLAKGTQYF. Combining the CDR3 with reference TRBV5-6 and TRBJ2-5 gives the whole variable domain DAGVTQSPTHLIKTRGQQVTLRCSPKSGHDTVSWYQQALGQGPQFIFQYYEEEERQRGNFPDRFSGHQFPNYSSELNVNALLLGDSALYLCASSLAKGTQYFGPGTRLLVL.

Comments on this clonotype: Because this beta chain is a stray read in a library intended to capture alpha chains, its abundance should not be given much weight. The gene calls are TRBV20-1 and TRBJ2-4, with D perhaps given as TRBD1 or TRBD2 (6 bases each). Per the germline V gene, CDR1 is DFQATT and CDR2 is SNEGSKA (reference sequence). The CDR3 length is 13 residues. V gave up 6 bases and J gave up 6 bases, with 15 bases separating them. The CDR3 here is CSATPGGGNIQYF. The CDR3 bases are TGCAGTGCCACCCCCGGGGGCGGAAACATTCAGTACTTC.

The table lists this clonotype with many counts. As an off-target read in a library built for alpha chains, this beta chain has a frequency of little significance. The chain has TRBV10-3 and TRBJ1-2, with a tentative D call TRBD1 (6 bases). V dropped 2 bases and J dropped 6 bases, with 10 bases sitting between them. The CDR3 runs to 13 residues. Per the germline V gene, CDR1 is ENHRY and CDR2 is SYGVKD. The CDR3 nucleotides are TGTGCCATCAGTGAGACAGGGTTGGATGGCTACACCTTC. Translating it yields CAISETGLDGYTF.

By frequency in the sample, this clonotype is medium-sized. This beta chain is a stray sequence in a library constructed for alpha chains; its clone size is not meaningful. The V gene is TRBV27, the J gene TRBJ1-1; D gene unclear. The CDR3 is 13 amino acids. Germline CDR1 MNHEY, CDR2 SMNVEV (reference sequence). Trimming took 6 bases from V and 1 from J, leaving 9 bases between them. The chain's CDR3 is CASRSIPNTEAFF. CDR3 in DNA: TGTGCCAGCAGGTCTATCCCGAACACTGAAGCTTTCTTT.

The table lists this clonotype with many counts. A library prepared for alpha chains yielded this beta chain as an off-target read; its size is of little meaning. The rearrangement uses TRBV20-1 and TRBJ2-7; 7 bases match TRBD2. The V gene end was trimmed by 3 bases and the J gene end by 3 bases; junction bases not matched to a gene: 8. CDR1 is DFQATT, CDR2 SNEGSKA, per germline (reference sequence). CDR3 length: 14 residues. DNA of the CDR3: TGCAGTGCTAGTGAGGCTAGCGGTTACTACGAGCAGTACTTC. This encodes CSASEASGYYEQYF.

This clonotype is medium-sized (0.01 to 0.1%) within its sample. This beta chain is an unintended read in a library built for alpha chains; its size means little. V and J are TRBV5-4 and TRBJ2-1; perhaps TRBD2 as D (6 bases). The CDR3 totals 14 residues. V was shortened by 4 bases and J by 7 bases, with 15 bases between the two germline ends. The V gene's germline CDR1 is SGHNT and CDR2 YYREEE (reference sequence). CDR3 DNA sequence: TGTGCCAGCAGCCCCTCGACTAGGAGGAATGAGCAGTTCTTC. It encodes CASSPSTRRNEQFF.

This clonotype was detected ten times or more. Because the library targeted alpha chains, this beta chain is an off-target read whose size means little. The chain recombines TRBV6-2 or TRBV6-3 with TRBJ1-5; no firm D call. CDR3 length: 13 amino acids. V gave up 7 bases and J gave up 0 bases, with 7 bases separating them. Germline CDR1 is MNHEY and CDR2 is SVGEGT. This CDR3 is CASTVHSNQPQHF. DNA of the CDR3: TGTGCCAGCACCGTACATAGCAATCAGCCCCAGCATTTT.

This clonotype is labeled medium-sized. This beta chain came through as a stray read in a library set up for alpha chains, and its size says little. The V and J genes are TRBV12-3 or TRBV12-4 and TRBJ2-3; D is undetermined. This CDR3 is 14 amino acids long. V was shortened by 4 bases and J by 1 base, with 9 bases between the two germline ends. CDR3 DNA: TGTGCCAGCAGTTCAGTATTACGCACAGATACGCAGTATTTT. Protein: CASSSVLRTDTQYF.

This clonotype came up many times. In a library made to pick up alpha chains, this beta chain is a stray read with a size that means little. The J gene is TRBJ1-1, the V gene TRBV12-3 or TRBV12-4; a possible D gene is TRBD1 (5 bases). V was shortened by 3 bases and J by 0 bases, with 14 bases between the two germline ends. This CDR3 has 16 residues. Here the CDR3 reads CASSFYVGTLNTEAFF. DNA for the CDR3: TGTGCCAGCAGTTTTTACGTTGGGACCCTGAACACTGAAGCTTTCTTT.

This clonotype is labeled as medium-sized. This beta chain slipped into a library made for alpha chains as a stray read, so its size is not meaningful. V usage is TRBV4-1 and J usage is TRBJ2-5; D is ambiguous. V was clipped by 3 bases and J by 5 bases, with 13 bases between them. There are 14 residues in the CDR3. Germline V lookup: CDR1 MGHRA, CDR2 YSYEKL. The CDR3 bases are TGCGCCAGCAGCCACAAATTCCCTGTGGAGACCCAGTACTTC. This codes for CASSHKFPVETQYF.

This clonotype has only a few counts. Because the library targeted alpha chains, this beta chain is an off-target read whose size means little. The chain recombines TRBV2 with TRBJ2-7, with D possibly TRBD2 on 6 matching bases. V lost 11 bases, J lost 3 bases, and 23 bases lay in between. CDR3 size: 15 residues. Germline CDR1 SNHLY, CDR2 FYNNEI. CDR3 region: CASAARRGVFYEQYF. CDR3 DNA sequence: TGTGCCTCAGCAGCCAGGCGGGGCGTGTTCTACGAGCAGTACTTC.

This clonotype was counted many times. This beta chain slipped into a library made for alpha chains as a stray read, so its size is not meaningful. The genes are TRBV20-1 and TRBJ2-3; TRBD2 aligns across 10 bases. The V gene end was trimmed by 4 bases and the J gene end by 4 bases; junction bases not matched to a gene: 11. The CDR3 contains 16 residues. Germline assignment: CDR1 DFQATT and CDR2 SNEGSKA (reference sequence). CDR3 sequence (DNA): TGCAGTGCTAACGGGGTAGCGGGGGGAGGACCAGATACGCAGTATTTT. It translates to CSANGVAGGGPDTQYF.

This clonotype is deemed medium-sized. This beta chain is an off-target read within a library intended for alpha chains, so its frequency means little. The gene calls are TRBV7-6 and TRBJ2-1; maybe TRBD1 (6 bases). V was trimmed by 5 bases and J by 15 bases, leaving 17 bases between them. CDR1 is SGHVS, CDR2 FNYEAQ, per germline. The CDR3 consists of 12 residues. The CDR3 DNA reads TGTGCCAGCAGCACCACCGACAGGAAGTTGTTCTTC. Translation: CASSTTDRKLFF.

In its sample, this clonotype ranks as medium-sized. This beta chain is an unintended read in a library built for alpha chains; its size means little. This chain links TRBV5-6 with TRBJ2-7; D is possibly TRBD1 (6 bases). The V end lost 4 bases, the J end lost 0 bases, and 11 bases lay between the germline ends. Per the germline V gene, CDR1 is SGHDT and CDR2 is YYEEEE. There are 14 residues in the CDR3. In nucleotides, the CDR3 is TGTGCCAGCAGCGAACAGGGATACTCCTACGAGCAGTACTTC. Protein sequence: CASSEQGYSYEQYF.

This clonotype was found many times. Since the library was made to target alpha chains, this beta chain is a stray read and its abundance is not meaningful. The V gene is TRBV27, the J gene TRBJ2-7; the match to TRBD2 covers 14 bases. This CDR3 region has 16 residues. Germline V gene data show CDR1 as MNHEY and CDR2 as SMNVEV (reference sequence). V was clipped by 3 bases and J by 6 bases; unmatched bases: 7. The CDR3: CASSFKTSGGAGEQYF. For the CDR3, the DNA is TGTGCCAGCAGTTTCAAGACTAGCGGGGGGGCTGGCGAGCAGTACTTC.